This passage covers 26 T cell receptor beta chains from one sample sequenced in a study of blood T cell repertoires in COVID-19. Sequencing used immunoSEQ multiplex PCR; TCRdb keeps in-frame clones, though not all of them. The sample yields around 270,000 clones, approximately 90% seen once. Input material: peripheral blood. The receptors were gathered from a man between 60 and 70 years old who had recovered from COVID-19.

The rearrangement links TRBV5-6 to TRBJ1-1; D possibly corresponds to TRBD1 (6 bases). CDR3 length: 14 residues. Germline CDR1 and CDR2: SGHDT and YYEEEE. The V end lost 2 bases, the J end lost 1 base, and 9 bases lay between the germline ends. CDR3 DNA: TGTGCCAGCAGCTTCGGACAGAAGAACACTGAAGCTTTCTTT. Translating gives CASSFGQKNTEAFF. The full variable domain, with the rest looked up from reference TRBV5-6 and TRBJ1-1, is DAGVTQSPTHLIKTRGQQVTLRCSPKSGHDTVSWYQQALGQGPQFIFQYYEEEERQRGNFPDRFSGHQFPNYSSELNVNALLLGDSALYLCASSFGQKNTEAFFGQGTRLTVV.

The V call is TRBV3-1 (or the pseudogene TRBV3-2), the J call TRBJ2-7, with D possibly matching TRBD1 (5 bases). CDR1 and CDR2 (germline): LGHDT, YNNKEL (reference sequence). CDR3 length: 14 residues. The ends were cut back, 2 bases at V and 2 bases at J, with 10 bases in the middle. The CDR3 loop is CASSQLQGTYEQYF. The CDR3 nucleotides read TGTGCCAGCAGCCAACTGCAGGGAACCTACGAGCAGTACTTC.

This clone has only one observation. V is TRBV7-9 and J is TRBJ2-7, with 9 bases identical to TRBD1. Germline assignment: CDR1 SEHNR and CDR2 FQNEAQ (reference sequence). The CDR3 is 15 residues long. V gave up 5 bases and J gave up 5 bases; unmatched junction bases: 10. The CDR3 loop reads CASSPRDRVAHEQYF. The CDR3 nucleotides are TGTGCCAGCAGCCCCCGGGACAGGGTCGCCCACGAGCAGTACTTC. The variable domain in full, completed from reference TRBV7-9 and TRBJ2-7, reads DTGVSQNPRHKITKRGQNVTFRCDPISEHNRLYWYRQTLGQGPEFLTYFQNEAQLEKSRLLSDRFSAERPKGSFSTLEIQRTEQGDSAMYLCASSPRDRVAHEQYFGPGTRLTVT.

This chain links TRBV10-1 with TRBJ1-5; D gene ambiguous. Between the trimmed V and J ends, which lost 2 bases and 4 bases, there was a span of 18 bases. The germline gives CDR1 WNHNN, CDR2 SYGVQD (reference sequence). CDR3 size: 17 residues. The CDR3 protein is CASSEERRRGFNQPQHF. Written as DNA, the CDR3 is TGCGCCAGCAGTGAGGAACGGAGGCGGGGTTTTAATCAGCCCCAGCATTTT.

This clone was observed once. The rearrangement links TRBV18 to TRBJ2-1; TRBD1 matches 8 bases. Trimming cost V 5 bases and J 7 bases; bases outside gene matches: 7. CDR3 length: 14 residues. Germline CDR1 KGHSH, CDR2 LQKENI. The CDR3 nucleotides read TGTGCCAGCTCAATTGACAGGGGTCAGAATGAGCAGTTCTTC. Translated: CASSIDRGQNEQFF.

The rearrangement links TRBV19 to TRBJ1-5; tentatively, D is TRBD1 (6 bases). From germline, CDR1 is LNHDA and CDR2 SQIVND (reference sequence). The CDR3 contains 18 residues. The V end was cut by 0 bases, the J end by 2 bases, with 17 bases between. The CDR3 here is CASSIESGGSKRNQPQHF. For the CDR3, the DNA is TGTGCCAGTAGTATAGAGTCGGGGGGCTCCAAACGCAATCAGCCCCAGCATTTT.

CDR3 residues: CAISEGATGVSYEQYF. The CDR3 coding sequence is TGTGCCATCAGTGAGGGGGCAACAGGAGTCTCCTACGAGCAGTACTTC. The gene calls are TRBV10-3 and TRBJ2-7, with D perhaps matching TRBD1 (5 bases). V was shortened by 2 bases and J by 0 bases, with 14 bases between the two germline ends. CDR1 is ENHRY, CDR2 SYGVKD, per germline. The CDR3 is 16 amino acids.

This clone was seen a single time. The chain joins TRBV12-3 or TRBV12-4 to TRBJ1-1; TRBD1 is a possible D gene (5 bases). This CDR3 is built from 12 residues. V lost 8 bases and J lost 6, with 13 bases in between. For the CDR3, the DNA is TGTGCCAGCCGACGGGGAGGGGCTGAAGCTTTCTTT. Translation gives CASRRGGAEAFF.

This chain joins TRBV24-1 and TRBJ1-2; TRBD1 might be the D (5 bases). Germline V gene sequence: CDR1 KGHDR, CDR2 SFDVKD. Between the trimmed V and J ends, which lost 7 bases and 7 bases, there was a span of 15 bases. The CDR3 is 13 amino acids. CDR3 in DNA: TGTGCCACCAGCTCAAGCGGGGGACGTGGCTACACCTTC. As protein: CATSSSGGRGYTF.

The chain employs TRBV2 and TRBJ1-6; D remains ambiguous. Germline CDR1 SNHLY, CDR2 FYNNEI. Deletions cut 8 bases from V and 12 bases from J, with 8 bases between. The CDR3 extends over 10 amino acids. The CDR3 region has the DNA TGTGCCAGCCGGGGAAGACCCCTCCACTTT. It is translated as CASRGRPLHF.

The chain links TRBV19 to TRBJ1-5; D is perhaps TRBD1 (6 bases). The CDR3 is made up of 15 amino acids. CDR1 and CDR2 from the germline V gene are LNHDA and SQIVND (reference sequence). Trimming removed 5 bases from V and 2 bases from J, with 13 bases in between. CDR3 in amino acids: CASSPYRVGNQPQHF. The CDR3 nucleotides read TGTGCCAGTAGTCCGTACAGGGTTGGCAATCAGCCCCAGCATTTT.

The gene calls are TRBV14 and TRBJ2-1; 12 nucleotides agree with TRBD2. Germline values: CDR1 SGHDN, CDR2 FVKESK. J was trimmed by 7 bases and V by 1 base; bases with no gene match: 5. The CDR3 is made up of 16 amino acids. Here the CDR3 reads CASSQALAGGRNEQFF. The CDR3 region has the DNA TGTGCCAGCAGCCAAGCGCTAGCGGGGGGGCGGAATGAGCAGTTCTTC.

CDR3 nucleotide sequence: TGTGCCAGCAGCTTTTCGGGACAGGGCTACGAGCAGTACTTC. The encoded protein is CASSFSGQGYEQYF. The J gene is TRBJ2-7, the V gene TRBV5-5; TRBD1 matches at 9 bases. Germline trimming cut 2 bases from V and 3 bases from J; bases unmatched to any gene: 3. From germline, CDR1 is SGHKS and CDR2 YYEKEE (reference sequence). CDR3 length: 14 residues.

This chain connects TRBV19 to TRBJ1-1; 7 bases are shared with TRBD1. The germline V gene encodes CDR1 LNHDA and CDR2 SQIVND (reference sequence). Trimming at V came to 3 bases and at J to 0 bases, leaving 1 base not matched to a gene. The CDR3 loop spans 14 amino acids. The CDR3 coding sequence is TGTGCCAGTAGTATGGGACAGATGAACACTGAAGCTTTCTTT. Translated, it gives CASSMGQMNTEAFF.

The CDR3 is CASSLDREYGYTF. The CDR3 DNA reads TGTGCCAGCAGCTTAGACAGGGAATATGGCTACACCTTC. The genes are TRBV7-6 and TRBJ1-2, with D possibly matching TRBD1 (6 bases). Trimming stripped 1 base from V and 5 bases from J, with 8 bases between. CDR3 length: 13 residues. From germline, CDR1 is SGHVS and CDR2 FNYEAQ.

This clone was detected once. V usage is TRBV7-2 and J usage is TRBJ2-1, with TRBD2 matching 7 bases. Germline V gene sequence: CDR1 SGHTA, CDR2 FQGNSA. Trimming at V came to 2 bases and at J to 5 bases, leaving 6 bases not matched to a gene. This CDR3 contains 15 residues. Here the CDR3 reads CASSLSGLENNEQFF. The CDR3 DNA sequence: TGTGCCAGCAGCTTATCTGGACTAGAAAACAATGAGCAGTTCTTC.

This clone was seen once. The J gene is TRBJ2-2, the V gene TRBV5-1; D perhaps matches TRBD2 (6 bases). Germline V gives CDR1 SGHRS, CDR2 YFSETQ. Trimming took 2 bases from V and 5 from J, leaving 13 bases between them. The CDR3 is 15 amino acids. CDR3 residues: CASSFGGVTTGELFF. DNA for the CDR3: TGCGCCAGCAGCTTCGGCGGGGTGACGACCGGGGAGCTGTTTTTT.

The genes are TRBV7-9 and TRBJ2-7; the D gene is possibly TRBD1 (7 bases). Trimming shortened V by 4 bases and J by 12 bases, and 19 bases separated the two germline ends. Germline values: CDR1 SEHNR, CDR2 FQNEAQ (reference sequence). The CDR3 contains 13 residues. CDR3: CASSYTGAGGPYF. DNA for the CDR3: TGTGCCAGCAGCTACACAGGGGCCGGGGGTCCGTACTTC.

This chain's CDR3 is CASSETWGLAGELFF. The CDR3 DNA sequence: TGTGCCAGCAGCGAGACGTGGGGGCTAGCCGGGGAGCTGTTTTTT. J is TRBJ2-2 and V is TRBV9; D perhaps matches TRBD1 (6 bases). The V end lost 3 bases, the J end lost 6 bases, and 15 bases lay between the germline ends. The CDR3 length is 15 residues. The germline V gene has CDR1 SGDLS and CDR2 YYNGEE.

The chain uses TRBV5-6 and TRBJ1-2, with 9 bases fitting TRBD1. After removal of 2 bases from V and 10 bases from J, the junction contained 15 bases not matched to a gene. Germline V CDR1 and CDR2: SGHDT, YYEEEE. CDR3 size: 16 residues. The CDR3 nucleotides read TGTGCCAGCAGCTTTAAATTGGGACAGGGAAGCTATCTCTACACCTTC. Protein: CASSFKLGQGSYLYTF.

Here the CDR3 DNA reads TGTGCCAGCAGTTACTCGTCGGGGGGACTAGCGGGTTTCTACGAGCAGTACTTC. Its protein product is CASSYSSGGLAGFYEQYF. The chain recombines TRBV6-2 or TRBV6-3 with TRBJ2-7; 12 bases fit TRBD2. Trimming at V came to 0 bases and at J to 3 bases, leaving 9 bases not matched to a gene. Germline CDR1 MNHEY, CDR2 SVGEGT. The CDR3 contains 18 residues.

The V call is TRBV19, the J call TRBJ2-7, with 11 bases identical to TRBD1. The germline V gene has CDR1 LNHDA and CDR2 SQIVND (reference sequence). CDR3 length equals 16 residues. The ends lost 3 bases at V and 4 bases at J; junction bases unmatched: 8. Here the CDR3 reads CASSIFGQGASYEQYF. CDR3 DNA: TGTGCCAGTAGTATCTTCGGACAGGGGGCTTCTTACGAGCAGTACTTC.

V and J are TRBV18 and TRBJ2-7; 8 bases align to TRBD1. The germline V gene has CDR1 KGHSH and CDR2 LQKENI. The trim removed 3 bases at V and 3 bases at J, leaving 10 bases unmatched. The CDR3 runs 16 residues. The CDR3 DNA follows: TGTGCCAGCTCACCCTCACGCCGGACAGGGTACTACGAGCAGTACTTC. This translates into CASSPSRRTGYYEQYF. Looking up the rest from reference TRBV18 and TRBJ2-7 gives the full variable domain: NAGVMQNPRHLVRRRGQEARLRCSPMKGHSHVYWYRQLPEEGLKFMVYLQKENIIDESGMPKERFSAEFPKEGPSILRIQQVVRGDSAAYFCASSPSRRTGYYEQYFGPGTRLTVT.

CDR3 loop: CASSLAGGTYEQYF. CDR3 coding DNA: TGTGCCAGCAGTCTAGCGGGGGGAACCTACGAGCAGTACTTC. The J gene is TRBJ2-7, the V gene TRBV6-2 or TRBV6-3; 11 bases align to TRBD2. This CDR3 has 14 residues. V gave up 5 bases and J gave up 2 bases; unmatched junction bases: 2. CDR1 MNHEY and CDR2 SVGEGT come from the germline V gene.

The chain couples TRBV6-5 to TRBJ1-2; 9 bases agree with TRBD1. Per germline, CDR1 MNHEY and CDR2 SVGAGI. J gave up 6 bases and V 4 bases, and 9 bases lay outside the gene matches. The CDR3 extends over 15 amino acids. The CDR3 here is CASSSILRTGDGYTF. The CDR3 DNA follows: TGTGCCAGCAGTTCAATCCTCCGGACAGGGGATGGCTACACCTTC.

V is TRBV5-1 and J is TRBJ2-3; D perhaps matches TRBD1 (5 bases). This CDR3 is 15 amino acids long. Germline lookup yields CDR1 SGHRS and CDR2 YFSETQ. V was clipped by 0 bases and J by 4 bases, with 12 bases between them. The CDR3 protein is CASSLVPGSPDTQYF. DNA for the CDR3: TGCGCCAGCAGCTTGGTCCCAGGGTCCCCAGATACGCAGTATTTT.